The next 9 T cell receptor beta chains were all read from a single sample in a study of Tregs in tolerant kidney transplant recipients. The repertoire was sequenced with immunoSEQ multiplex PCR; TCRdb's copy has only in-frame clones and lacks some. Of roughly 86,000 clones listed, over 85% are singletons. Related graft donors supplied nonmyeloablative bone marrow transplants, and mixed chimerism was transient. This material consisted of CD4+ T cells from blood (PBMCs), taken 12 months after the transplant. Receptors were obtained from a human patient who received a combined kidney and bone marrow transplant. Some T cells may trace back to the graft donor.

J is TRBJ2-1 and V is TRBV9; weak D call: TRBD2 (6 bases). The CDR3 consists of 15 residues. CDR1 and CDR2 (germline): SGDLS, YYNGEE. V was trimmed by 4 bases and J by 1 base, leaving 12 bases between them. The CDR3: CASSPAGGSYNEQFF. DNA of the CDR3: TGTGCCAGCAGCCCCGCCGGGGGTTCCTACAATGAGCAGTTCTTC. Full variable domain (remainder filled in from reference TRBV9 and TRBJ2-1): DSGVTQTPKHLITATGQRVTLRCSPRSGDLSVYWYQQSLDQGLQFLIQYYNGEERAKGNILERFSAQQFPDLHSELNLSSLELGDSALYFCASSPAGGSYNEQFFGPGTRLTVL.

The genes are TRBV15 and TRBJ1-3; the D gene is possibly TRBD1 (6 bases). Trimming removed 1 base from V and 9 bases from J, with 16 bases in between. The CDR3 is 15 amino acids. The germline V gene encodes CDR1 LNHNV and CDR2 YYDKDF (reference sequence). CDR3 DNA: TGTGCCACCAGCAGAGCGGGACATGAAGAAGGCACCATATATTTT. Its translation: CATSRAGHEEGTIYF.

The rearrangement joins TRBV14 to TRBJ1-1; D gene unclear. Germline V gene data show CDR1 as SGHDN and CDR2 as FVKESK. The CDR3 extends over 14 amino acids. V lost 1 base, J lost 0 bases, and 6 bases lay in between. CDR3 region: CASSQVHMNTEAFF. CDR3 sequence (DNA): TGTGCCAGCAGCCAAGTCCACATGAACACTGAAGCTTTCTTT.

In nucleotides, the CDR3 is TGTGCCAGCAGTTCCTTCCTACAGGGGCCAAGCTCTGGGGCCAACGTCCTGACTTTC. Encoded protein: CASSSFLQGPSSGANVLTF. The chain combines TRBV28 with TRBJ2-6, with TRBD1 matching over 7 bases. The trim removed 4 bases at V and 0 bases at J, leaving 12 bases unmatched. This CDR3 is 19 amino acids long. Germline CDR1 is MDHEN and CDR2 is SYDVKM.

The chain joins TRBV7-3 to TRBJ2-7, with TRBD2 matching over 9 bases. This CDR3 contains 16 residues. The germline V gene encodes CDR1 SGHTA and CDR2 FQGTGA. Trimming at V came to 1 base and at J to 6 bases, leaving 10 bases not matched to a gene. The CDR3 DNA sequence: TGTGCCAGCAGCTTAAATGCGGGAGGGCCTTCGGGCGAGCAGTACTTC. This translates into CASSLNAGGPSGEQYF.

The chain recombines TRBV11-2 with TRBJ2-7; the match to TRBD1 covers 7 bases. The CDR3 length is 15 residues. CDR1 and CDR2 from the germline V gene are SGHAT and FQNNGV. The V and J ends lost 5 bases and 3 bases, in that order; junction bases with no gene match: 10. Written as DNA, the CDR3 is TGTGCCAGCAGCCTGAAACCGGGACAGTACTACGAGCAGTACTTC. Protein: CASSLKPGQYYEQYF.

The chain recombines TRBV11-3 with TRBJ2-7, with TRBD2 matching over 10 bases. Germline V gene lookup returns CDR1 SGHNT and CDR2 YENEEA. The V segment lost 5 bases and the J segment 2 bases; nucleotides outside the gene matches: 9. The CDR3 is 16 amino acids. CDR3 in DNA: TGTGCCAGCAGCAAGCCGACTAGCGGGCCCGCCTACGAGCAGTACTTC. This translates into CASSKPTSGPAYEQYF. The full variable domain, completed using reference TRBV11-3 and TRBJ2-7, is EAGVVQSPRYKIIEKKQPVAFWCNPISGHNTLYWYLQNLGQGPELLIRYENEEAVDDSQLPKDRFSAERLKGVDSTLKIQPAELGDSAVYLCASSKPTSGPAYEQYFGPGTRLTVT.

This chain uses TRBV6-6 with TRBJ1-1; D is unclear. V was clipped by 6 bases and J by 1 base, with 9 bases between them. CDR3 length: 13 amino acids. Germline values: CDR1 MNHNY, CDR2 SVGAGI (reference sequence). This CDR3 is CASRGDANTEAFF. CDR3 DNA sequence: TGTGCCAGCAGGGGCGATGCGAACACTGAAGCTTTCTTT.

As to this clone: Other nucleotide sequences from this sample produce the same CDR3. The J gene is TRBJ1-1, the V gene TRBV7-2; D is possibly TRBD1 (5 bases). V shed 3 bases and J shed 0 bases, with 8 bases lying between them. In germline, CDR1 is SGHTA, CDR2 FQGNSA. There are 14 residues in the CDR3. CDR3 amino acids: CASSFSGVNTEAFF. The CDR3 DNA reads as TGTGCCAGCAGCTTTTCGGGGGTGAACACTGAAGCTTTCTTT. Variable domain in full (rest from reference TRBV7-2 and TRBJ1-1): GAGVSQSPSNKVTEKGKDVELRCDPISGHTALYWYRQSLGQGLEFLIYFQGNSAPDKSGLPSDRFSAERTGGSVSTLTIQRTQQEDSAVYLCASSFSGVNTEAFFGQGTRLTVV.